The 18 T cell receptor beta chains in this list originate from one sample, sequenced in a study of T cell responses to AZD1222 COVID-19 vaccine. Libraries were prepared by immunoSEQ multiplex PCR; TCRdb keeps only in-frame clonotypes and omits some of them. Here the sample spans 120,000 to 150,000 clones, roughly 89% being singletons. Sequences were derived from peripheral blood, sampled on day 0 of AZD1222 vaccination. Receptors were obtained from an adult in good health.

A few counts support this clone. The chain joins TRBV21-1 to TRBJ1-2. TRBV21-1 has pseudogene status. The CDR3 runs to 14 residues. The CDR3, as DNA: TGTGCCAGCACTCTAAGGGCGGTTAACTATGGCTACACCTTC. It translates to CASTLRAVNYGYTF.

V gene TRBV28 combines with J gene TRBJ2-5, with 9 bases lining up with TRBD1. V was clipped by 8 bases and J by 6 bases; unmatched bases: 10. From germline, CDR1 is MDHEN and CDR2 SYDVKM. The CDR3 spans 14 residues. CDR3 bases: TGTGCCAGCGAAGTACAGGGGGCTGGAAAGACCCAGTACTTC. Translation: CASEVQGAGKTQYF.

The V and J genes are TRBV28 and TRBJ2-1, with 10 bases lining up with TRBD1. The CDR3 runs to 15 residues. The germline V gene encodes CDR1 MDHEN and CDR2 SYDVKM. V shed 3 bases and J 8 bases; nucleotides not matched to a gene: 7. In DNA form, the CDR3 reads TGTGCCAGCAGTTTGCGACAGGGGGCTAGGTATGAGCAGTTCTTC. Translating gives CASSLRQGARYEQFF.

The V gene is TRBV7-9, the J gene TRBJ1-3; TRBD1 matches at 8 bases. This CDR3 is 15 amino acids long. Trimming cost V 5 bases and J 2 bases; bases outside gene matches: 5. The germline gives CDR1 SEHNR, CDR2 FQNEAQ (reference sequence). CDR3 sequence reads: CASSPWTGTGNTIYF. The CDR3 DNA follows: TGTGCCAGCAGCCCCTGGACAGGGACTGGAAACACCATATATTTT.

The chain joins TRBV6-2 or TRBV6-3 to TRBJ2-1; D gene uncertain. The ends were cut back, 6 bases at V and 5 bases at J, with 11 bases in the middle. The CDR3 totals 13 residues. Germline V gene lookup returns CDR1 MNHEY and CDR2 SVGEGT. CDR3 nucleotides: TGTGCCAGCAGCTTGAGGATCCACAATGAGCAGTTCTTC. Its protein product is CASSLRIHNEQFF.

In its sample, this clone was seen once. This chain joins TRBV14 and TRBJ1-1; D not resolved. The CDR3 consists of 14 residues. Trimming pared 2 bases from V and 5 bases from J, leaving 12 bases between. The V gene's germline CDR1 is SGHDN and CDR2 FVKESK. The CDR3 coding sequence is TGTGCCAGCAGCCAATCTCTCGACGCGACTGAAGCTTTCTTT. It specifies CASSQSLDATEAFF.

The chain employs TRBV18 and TRBJ1-2; D remains unclear. CDR1 and CDR2 from the germline V gene are KGHSH and LQKENI. V shed 3 bases and J shed 2 bases, with 10 bases lying between them. The CDR3 totals 14 residues. CDR3 coding DNA: TGTGCCAGCTCACCGTCCGGGAAAAACTATGGCTACACCTTC. Its translation: CASSPSGKNYGYTF.

The gene calls are TRBV11-3 and TRBJ2-1; maybe TRBD2 (5 bases). The CDR3 is made up of 14 amino acids. The germline V gene has CDR1 SGHNT and CDR2 YENEEA. V lost 3 bases and J 9 bases, leaving 15 bases between the germline ends. The CDR3, as DNA: TGTGCCAGCAGCTTTGGGCTAGCATCTAGTGAGCAGTTCTTC. It encodes CASSFGLASSEQFF.

The V call is TRBV6-2 or TRBV6-3, the J call TRBJ2-3; the match to TRBD1 covers 9 bases. This CDR3 is 12 amino acids long. J lost 10 bases, V lost 5 bases, and 4 bases had no gene match. Germline V lookup: CDR1 MNHEY, CDR2 SVGEGT. This CDR3 is CASSVGQGAQYF. The CDR3 DNA follows: TGTGCCAGCAGTGTGGGACAGGGTGCGCAGTATTTT.

The chain carries TRBV5-1 and TRBJ1-5; D is ambiguous. Germline loops: CDR1 SGHRS, CDR2 YFSETQ. The V end lost 0 bases, the J end lost 5 bases, and 9 bases lay between the germline ends. The CDR3 runs to 14 residues. The DNA of the CDR3 is TGCGCCAGCAGCTTGGGGGTGGGTTATCAGCCCCAGCATTTT. Translated: CASSLGVGYQPQHF. Filled out from reference TRBV5-1 and TRBJ1-5, the complete variable domain reads KAGVTQTPRYLIKTRGQQVTLSCSPISGHRSVSWYQQTPGQGLQFLFEYFSETQRNKGNFPGRFSGRQFSNSRSEMNVSTLELGDSALYLCASSLGVGYQPQHFGDGTRLSIL.

The gene calls are TRBV10-3 and TRBJ1-2; 9 nucleotides agree with TRBD1. CDR1 is ENHRY and CDR2 is SYGVKD in the germline V gene. After removal of 1 base from V and 5 bases from J, the junction contained 5 bases not matched to a gene. This CDR3 spans 15 amino acids. CDR3 bases: TGTGCCATCAGTGAGTTGCGGGACAGGGTGTATGGCTACACCTTC. This encodes CAISELRDRVYGYTF.

V usage is TRBV7-9 and J usage is TRBJ2-1, with D tentatively TRBD1 (6 bases). The CDR3 has 15 amino acids. V lost 3 bases and J lost 9, with 18 bases in between. The V gene's germline CDR1 is SEHNR and CDR2 FQNEAQ (reference sequence). For the CDR3, the DNA is TGTGCCAGCAGCTTGTTTGGCAGGGGAATGCGTGAGCAGTTCTTC. Amino acids: CASSLFGRGMREQFF. Full variable domain (missing parts from reference TRBV7-9 and TRBJ2-1): DTGVSQNPRHKITKRGQNVTFRCDPISEHNRLYWYRQTLGQGPEFLTYFQNEAQLEKSRLLSDRFSAERPKGSFSTLEIQRTEQGDSAMYLCASSLFGRGMREQFFGPGTRLTVL.

The rearrangement joins TRBV11-2 to TRBJ1-2; TRBD1 is a possible D gene (5 bases). Germline V gene sequence: CDR1 SGHAT, CDR2 FQNNGV. The V gene lost 3 bases and the J gene lost 4 bases, with 9 bases spanning the gap. CDR3 length equals 13 residues. In DNA, the CDR3 is TGTGCCAGCAGCTTGGACACTTTCTATGGCTACACCTTC. Its translation is CASSLDTFYGYTF.

The genes are TRBV20-1 and TRBJ2-3; D not certain. Germline V gene lookup returns CDR1 DFQATT and CDR2 SNEGSKA (reference sequence). This CDR3 spans 11 amino acids. In nucleotides, the CDR3 is TGCAGCGCCCCTCGGAGCCATACGCAGTATTTT. Translating gives CSAPRSHTQYF.

This sequence joins TRBV11-2 and TRBJ1-5; D is possibly TRBD1 (5 bases). CDR1 SGHAT and CDR2 FQNNGV come from the germline V gene. Trimming removed 3 bases at V and 5 bases at J, with 8 bases between. The CDR3 loop spans 13 amino acids. CDR3 sequence (DNA): TGTGCCAGCAGCTTCAGGGTGGATCAGCCCCAGCATTTT. This gives the protein CASSFRVDQPQHF.

The chain is built from TRBV9 and TRBJ2-1; 11 nucleotides align to TRBD2. The ends lost 4 bases at V and 7 bases at J; junction bases unmatched: 7. This CDR3 has 15 residues. Germline V CDR1 and CDR2: SGDLS, YYNGEE. The CDR3 spells CASSPTSGSANEQFF. In DNA form, the CDR3 reads TGTGCCAGCAGCCCTACTAGCGGGAGCGCTAATGAGCAGTTCTTC.

This clone is a singleton in its sample. The chain uses TRBV4-1 and TRBJ1-6; no firm D call. V lost 1 base, J lost 1 base, and 11 bases lay in between. The CDR3 totals 17 residues. Germline V CDR1 and CDR2: MGHRA, YSYEKL. The CDR3 region has the DNA TGCGCCAGCAGCCAAGGAGGGTTTATGTCCTATAATTCACCCCTCCACTTT. This sequence encodes CASSQGGFMSYNSPLHF.

The rearrangement links TRBV5-1 to TRBJ1-2; maybe TRBD1 (6 bases). CDR3 size: 16 residues. V was cut by 0 bases and J by 8 bases, with 20 bases left in between. Per the germline V gene, CDR1 is SGHRS and CDR2 is YFSETQ. The CDR3 loop reads CASSLAQFAGAGGYTF. As DNA, the CDR3 is TGCGCCAGCAGCTTGGCCCAATTCGCAGGGGCCGGAGGCTACACCTTC.